This T cell receptor (beta chain) comes out of a study of shared clonotypes between healthy human individuals. The CDR3 is 12 residues long. In germline, CDR1 is SGHAT, CDR2 FQNNGV. Trimming shortened V by 3 bases and J by 0 bases, and 3 bases separated the two germline ends. Terminally differentiated effector memory CD45RA+ cells were left out of the naive CD8 fraction, which was CD45RO-negative and positively selected for CCR7. Every contributor of samples was a Caucasian grown-up residing in Nashville, Tennessee. Points on this clone: Other DNA sequences in the same sample also yield this CDR3.

Several immunoSEQ 96-well plates shared each subset's DNA, each plate a replicate. Produced via immunoSEQ multiplex PCR; TCRdb's table is partial and in-frame only. The profile shows around 1.9 million clones, over 85% of them singletons. This sequence joins TRBV11-2 and TRBJ2-7, with unresolved D. Sequencing was done on a sample of naive CD8+ T cells from PBMCs. The receptor's source is a man aged 18 to 35 in good health. Some clones in this sample may be carry-over from other donors' samples. DNA of the CDR3: TGTGCCAGCAGCTTGACCTCCTACGAGCAGTACTTC. Protein sequence: CASSLTSYEQYF.